One sample yielded the 6 T cell receptor beta chains listed below, sequenced in a study of shared clonotypes between healthy human individuals. Some clones are missing from TCRdb's copy, which holds only in-frame ones; the method was immunoSEQ multiplex PCR. The data show hundreds of thousands of clones, roughly 70% seen once. The sequenced material came from memory CD4+ T cells sorted from blood. Subset reported: CD45RA-negative fraction. The source of these receptors is a woman aged 25 to 39 in good health.

This clone was picked up a small number of times. At the DNA level, this CDR3 is encoded by other sequences in the same sample as well. V and J are TRBV5-1 and TRBJ1-1; unclear D gene. The CDR3 has 13 residues. Per the germline V gene, CDR1 is SGHRS and CDR2 is YFSETQ. With 0 bases removed from V and 4 bases from J, the gap between germline ends came to 7 bases. The CDR3 sequence is CASSLGGSTEAFF. DNA of the CDR3: TGCGCCAGCAGCTTGGGGGGTAGCACTGAAGCTTTCTTT.

The CDR3 DNA reads TGCGCCAGCAGCCCCCCGGGGGCTTACGAGCAGTACTTC. Protein sequence: CASSPPGAYEQYF. J is TRBJ2-7 and V is TRBV5-1; D tentatively reads TRBD1 or TRBD2 (6 bases each). This CDR3 spans 13 amino acids. CDR1 is SGHRS, CDR2 YFSETQ, per germline. Trimming shortened V by 4 bases and J by 4 bases, and 12 bases separated the two germline ends.

The V and J genes are TRBV7-8 and TRBJ1-1; D gene uncertain. The CDR3 extends over 14 amino acids. CDR1 and CDR2 from the germline V gene are SGHVS and FQNEAQ. The V end lost 4 bases, the J end lost 5 bases, and 14 bases lay between the germline ends. CDR3 sequence: CASSYLGRGTEAFF. The CDR3 DNA sequence: TGTGCCAGCAGCTACTTGGGAAGAGGGACTGAAGCTTTCTTT. The full variable domain, in which reference TRBV7-8 and TRBJ1-1 provide the parts outside the CDR3, is GAGVSQSPRYKVAKRGQDVALRCDPISGHVSLFWYQQALGQGPEFLTYFQNEAQLDKSGLPSDRFFAERPEGSVSTLKIQRTQQEDSAVYLCASSYLGRGTEAFFGQGTRLTVV.

The V call is TRBV2, the J call TRBJ1-1; tentatively, D is TRBD1 (5 bases). The V gene's germline CDR1 is SNHLY and CDR2 FYNNEI. Trimming cost V 5 bases and J 4 bases, with 20 bases left between them. The CDR3 runs 16 residues. As DNA, the CDR3 is TGTGCCAGCAGTCGGCAACCAGGGACTAGGGGCACTGAAGCTTTCTTT. Its translation is CASSRQPGTRGTEAFF.

The chain joins TRBV28 to TRBJ2-3; D is ambiguous. CDR3 length: 12 amino acids. Germline CDR1 MDHEN, CDR2 SYDVKM. Between the trimmed V and J ends, which lost 11 bases and 2 bases, there was a span of 11 bases. For the CDR3, the DNA is TGTGCCCACAGTGGCTACACAGATACGCAGTATTTT. Encoded protein: CAHSGYTDTQYF. Looking up the rest from reference TRBV28 and TRBJ2-3 gives the full variable domain: DVKVTQSSRYLVKRTGEKVFLECVQDMDHENMFWYRQDPGLGLRLIYFSYDVKMKEKGDIPEGYSVSREKKERFSLILESASTNQTSMYLCAHSGYTDTQYFGPGTRLTVL.

V gene TRBV7-2 combines with J gene TRBJ2-7, with TRBD2 matching 11 bases. The CDR3 loop spans 14 amino acids. After removal of 5 bases from V and 3 bases from J, the junction contained 3 bases not matched to a gene. The V gene's germline CDR1 is SGHTA and CDR2 FQGNSA. The CDR3 DNA sequence: TGTGCCAGCAGCAAACTAGCGGGAGACTACGAGCAGTACTTC. This encodes CASSKLAGDYEQYF.